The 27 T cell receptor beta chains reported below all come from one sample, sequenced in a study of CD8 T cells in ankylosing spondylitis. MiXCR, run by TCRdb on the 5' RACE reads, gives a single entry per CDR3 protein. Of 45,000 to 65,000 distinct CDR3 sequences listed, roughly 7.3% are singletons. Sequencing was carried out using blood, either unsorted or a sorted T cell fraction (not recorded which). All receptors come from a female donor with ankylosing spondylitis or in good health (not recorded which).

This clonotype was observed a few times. CDR3 in amino acids: CASRKGPTGELFF. The CDR3 DNA follows: TGTGCCAGCAGAAAGGGCCCGACCGGGGAGCTGTTTTTT. The J gene is TRBJ2-2, the V gene TRBV7-9; no clear D. The CDR3 runs 13 residues. Germline V gives CDR1 SEHNR, CDR2 FQNEAQ (reference sequence). V lost 6 bases to trimming and J lost 5 bases, with 10 bases between them.

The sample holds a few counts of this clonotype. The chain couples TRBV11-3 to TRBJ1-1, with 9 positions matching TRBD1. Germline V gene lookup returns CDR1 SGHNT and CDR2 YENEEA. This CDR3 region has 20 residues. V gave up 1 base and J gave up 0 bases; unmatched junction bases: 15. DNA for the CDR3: TGTGCCAGCAGCTTAGTTACGGGGGGACAGGGTAGTTTCTTGAACACTGAAGCTTTCTTT. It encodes CASSLVTGGQGSFLNTEAFF.

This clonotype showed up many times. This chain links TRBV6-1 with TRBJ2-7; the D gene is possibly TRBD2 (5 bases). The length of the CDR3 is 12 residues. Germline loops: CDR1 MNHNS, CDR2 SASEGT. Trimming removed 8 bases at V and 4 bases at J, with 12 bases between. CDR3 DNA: TGTGCCAGCCTAGCCGGGCCATACGAGCAGTACGTC. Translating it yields CASLAGPYEQYV.

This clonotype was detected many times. The DNA for the CDR3 is TGTGCCAGCAGCTTAGGAAAGGATTCACCCCTCCACTTT. This gives the protein CASSLGKDSPLHF. The V and J genes are TRBV7-2 and TRBJ1-6; D not certain. Trimming took off 1 base at V and 8 bases at J, with 6 bases between the two ends. Germline CDR1 and CDR2: SGHTA and FQGNSA. The CDR3 is 13 residues long.

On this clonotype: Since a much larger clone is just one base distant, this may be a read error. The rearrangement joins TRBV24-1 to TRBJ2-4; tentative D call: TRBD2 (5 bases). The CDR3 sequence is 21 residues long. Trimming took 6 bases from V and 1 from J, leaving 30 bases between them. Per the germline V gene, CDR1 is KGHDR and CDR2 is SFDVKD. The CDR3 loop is CATSYGTYRDSPARAKNIQYF. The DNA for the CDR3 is TGTGCCACCAGTTACGGAACCTACCGGGATTCCCCGGCGAGGGCCAAAAACATTCAGTACTTC.

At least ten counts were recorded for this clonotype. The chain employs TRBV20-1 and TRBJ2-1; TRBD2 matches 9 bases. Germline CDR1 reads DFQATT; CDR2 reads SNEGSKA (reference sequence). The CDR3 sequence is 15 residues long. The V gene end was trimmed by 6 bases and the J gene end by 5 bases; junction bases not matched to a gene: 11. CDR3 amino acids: CSARPAGGADNEQFF. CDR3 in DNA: TGCAGTGCCCGACCTGCGGGGGGGGCGGACAATGAGCAGTTCTTC.

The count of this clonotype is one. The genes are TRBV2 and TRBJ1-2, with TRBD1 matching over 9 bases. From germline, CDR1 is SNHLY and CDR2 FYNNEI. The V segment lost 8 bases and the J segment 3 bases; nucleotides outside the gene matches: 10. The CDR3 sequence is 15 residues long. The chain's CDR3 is CASHQTGGEDYGYTF. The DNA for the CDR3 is TGTGCCAGCCACCAAACAGGGGGCGAGGACTATGGCTACACCTTC.

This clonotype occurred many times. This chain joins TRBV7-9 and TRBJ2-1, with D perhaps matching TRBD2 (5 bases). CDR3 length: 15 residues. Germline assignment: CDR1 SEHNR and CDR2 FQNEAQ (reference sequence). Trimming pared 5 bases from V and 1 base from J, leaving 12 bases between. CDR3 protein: CASSPLAGSYNEQFF. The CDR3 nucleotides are TGTGCCAGCAGCCCTCTTGCGGGTTCCTACAATGAGCAGTTCTTC. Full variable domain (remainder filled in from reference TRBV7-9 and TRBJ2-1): DTGVSQNPRHKITKRGQNVTFRCDPISEHNRLYWYRQTLGQGPEFLTYFQNEAQLEKSRLLSDRFSAERPKGSFSTLEIQRTEQGDSAMYLCASSPLAGSYNEQFFGPGTRLTVL.

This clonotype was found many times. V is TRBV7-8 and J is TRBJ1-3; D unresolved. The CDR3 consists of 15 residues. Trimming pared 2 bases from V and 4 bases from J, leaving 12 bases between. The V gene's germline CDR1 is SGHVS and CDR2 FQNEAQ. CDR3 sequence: CASSLNPAQGNTIYF. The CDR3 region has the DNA TGTGCCAGCAGCTTAAACCCCGCCCAAGGAAACACCATATATTTT.

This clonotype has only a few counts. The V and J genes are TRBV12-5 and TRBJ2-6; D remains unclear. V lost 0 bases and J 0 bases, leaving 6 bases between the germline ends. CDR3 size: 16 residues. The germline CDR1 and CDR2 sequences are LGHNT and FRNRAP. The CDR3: CASGLVIFSGANVLTF. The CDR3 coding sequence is TGTGCTAGTGGTTTGGTAATTTTCTCTGGGGCCAACGTCCTGACTTTC.

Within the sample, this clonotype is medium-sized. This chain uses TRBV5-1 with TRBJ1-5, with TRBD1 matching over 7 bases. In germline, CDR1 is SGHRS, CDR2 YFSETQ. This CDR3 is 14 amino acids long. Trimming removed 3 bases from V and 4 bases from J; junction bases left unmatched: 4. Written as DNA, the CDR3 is TGCGCCAGCAGCTCCGGGACAGAGAATCAGCCCCAGCATTTT. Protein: CASSSGTENQPQHF.

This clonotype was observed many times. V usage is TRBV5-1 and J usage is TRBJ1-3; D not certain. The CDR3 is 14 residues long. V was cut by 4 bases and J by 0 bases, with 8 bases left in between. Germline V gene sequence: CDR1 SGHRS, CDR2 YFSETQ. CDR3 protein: CASSMGDSGNTIYF. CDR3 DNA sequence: TGCGCCAGCAGCATGGGCGACTCTGGAAACACCATATATTTT.

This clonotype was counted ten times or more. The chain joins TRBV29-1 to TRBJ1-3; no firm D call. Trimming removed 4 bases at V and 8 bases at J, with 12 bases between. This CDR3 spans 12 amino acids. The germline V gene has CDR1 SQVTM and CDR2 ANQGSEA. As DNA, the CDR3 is TGCAGCGTTGTAGGCCCGACCTACACCATATATTTT. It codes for CSVVGPTYTIYF.

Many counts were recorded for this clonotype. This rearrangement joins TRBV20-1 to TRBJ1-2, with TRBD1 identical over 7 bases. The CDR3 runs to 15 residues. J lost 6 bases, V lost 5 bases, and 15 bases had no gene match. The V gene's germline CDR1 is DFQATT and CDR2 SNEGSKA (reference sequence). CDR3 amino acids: CSAELTGLQYDGYTF. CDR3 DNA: TGCAGTGCTGAACTGACAGGGCTCCAGTACGATGGCTACACCTTC.

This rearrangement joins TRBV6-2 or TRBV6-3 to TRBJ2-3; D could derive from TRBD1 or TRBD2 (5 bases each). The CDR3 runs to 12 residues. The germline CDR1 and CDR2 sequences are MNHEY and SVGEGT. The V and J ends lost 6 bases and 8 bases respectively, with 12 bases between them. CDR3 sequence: CASSGNGATQYF. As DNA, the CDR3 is TGTGCCAGCAGCGGGAACGGGGCTACGCAGTATTTT.

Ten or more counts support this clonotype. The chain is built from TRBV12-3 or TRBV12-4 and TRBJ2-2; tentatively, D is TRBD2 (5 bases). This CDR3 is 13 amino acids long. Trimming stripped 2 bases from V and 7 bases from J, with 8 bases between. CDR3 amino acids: CASSLSGYGELFF. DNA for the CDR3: TGTGCCAGCAGTTTATCGGGATACGGGGAGCTGTTTTTT.

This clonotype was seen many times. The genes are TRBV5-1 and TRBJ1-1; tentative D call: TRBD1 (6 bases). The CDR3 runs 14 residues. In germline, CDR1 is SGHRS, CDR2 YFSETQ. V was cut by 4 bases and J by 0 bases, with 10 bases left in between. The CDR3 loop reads CASSVDRLNTEAFF. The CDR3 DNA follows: TGCGCCAGCAGCGTAGACAGGCTGAACACTGAAGCTTTCTTT.

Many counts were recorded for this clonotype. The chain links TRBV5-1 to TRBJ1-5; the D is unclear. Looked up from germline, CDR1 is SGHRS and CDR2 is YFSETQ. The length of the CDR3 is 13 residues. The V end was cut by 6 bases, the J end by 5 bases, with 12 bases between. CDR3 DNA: TGCGCCAGCACCACAGACCCATATCAGCCCCAGCATTTT. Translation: CASTTDPYQPQHF.

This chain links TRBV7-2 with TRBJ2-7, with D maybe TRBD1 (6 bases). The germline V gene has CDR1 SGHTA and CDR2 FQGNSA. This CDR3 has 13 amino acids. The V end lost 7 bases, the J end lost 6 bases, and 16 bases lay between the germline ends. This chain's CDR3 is CASTQQTGGEQYF. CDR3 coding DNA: TGTGCCAGCACACAACAGACAGGCGGCGAGCAGTACTTC.

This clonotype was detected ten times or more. CDR3 sequence reads: CASSSGTGGYNEQFF. CDR3 sequence (DNA): TGCGCCAGCAGCTCCGGGACAGGGGGTTACAATGAGCAGTTCTTC. The chain links TRBV5-1 to TRBJ2-1; 11 positions agree with TRBD1. The junction had 3 bases not matched to a gene; V was cut back by 3 bases and J by 4 bases. This CDR3 comprises 15 residues. Looked up from germline, CDR1 is SGHRS and CDR2 is YFSETQ.

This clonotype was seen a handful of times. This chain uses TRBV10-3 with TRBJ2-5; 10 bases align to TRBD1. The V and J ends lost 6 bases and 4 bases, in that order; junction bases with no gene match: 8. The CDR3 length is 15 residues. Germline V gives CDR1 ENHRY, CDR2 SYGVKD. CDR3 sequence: CAIRNGQGEGETQYF. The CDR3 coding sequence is TGTGCCATCAGGAACGGACAGGGGGAAGGAGAGACCCAGTACTTC.

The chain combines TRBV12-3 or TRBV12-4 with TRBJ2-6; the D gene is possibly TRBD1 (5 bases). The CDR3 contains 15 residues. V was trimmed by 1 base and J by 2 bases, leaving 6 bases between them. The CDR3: CASSLGTTGANVLTF. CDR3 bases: TGTGCCAGCAGTTTAGGGACAACTGGGGCCAACGTCCTGACTTTC.

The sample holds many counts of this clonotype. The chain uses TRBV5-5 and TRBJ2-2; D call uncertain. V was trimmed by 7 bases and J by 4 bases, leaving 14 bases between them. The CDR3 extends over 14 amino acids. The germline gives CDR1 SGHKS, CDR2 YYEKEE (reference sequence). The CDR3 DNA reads TGTGCCAGCGCCACGGTCCAGTTCACCGGGGAGCTGTTTTTT. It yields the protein CASATVQFTGELFF.

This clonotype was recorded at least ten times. As DNA, the CDR3 is TGCGCCAGCAGCTTGGGTGGGGGCGCAGGAGCTGGCTACACCTTC. Amino acids: CASSLGGGAGAGYTF. The V call is TRBV5-1, the J call TRBJ1-2; D perhaps matches TRBD1 (6 bases). The CDR3 has 15 residues. Trimming shortened V by 0 bases and J by 7 bases, and 16 bases separated the two germline ends. Germline V gives CDR1 SGHRS, CDR2 YFSETQ.

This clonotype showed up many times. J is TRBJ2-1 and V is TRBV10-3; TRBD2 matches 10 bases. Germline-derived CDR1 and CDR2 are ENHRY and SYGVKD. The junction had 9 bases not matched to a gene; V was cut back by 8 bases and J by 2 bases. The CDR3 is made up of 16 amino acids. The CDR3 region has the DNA TGTGCCATCGGCAGCGGGGGGGCCGTTGCCTACAATGAGCAGTTCTTC. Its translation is CAIGSGGAVAYNEQFF.

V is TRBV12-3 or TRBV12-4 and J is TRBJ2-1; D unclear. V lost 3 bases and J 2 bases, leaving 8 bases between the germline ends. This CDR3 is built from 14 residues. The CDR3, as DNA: TGTGCCAGCAGTTTTACAGACGCCTACAATGAGCAGTTCTTC. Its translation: CASSFTDAYNEQFF.

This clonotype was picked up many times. In DNA form, the CDR3 reads TGTGCCAGCAGTGGGGGGCAGGGTCTATTCTACGAGCAGTACTTC. As protein: CASSGGQGLFYEQYF. The chain carries TRBV2 and TRBJ2-7; perhaps TRBD1 as D (6 bases). The V gene lost 4 bases and the J gene lost 3 bases, with 16 bases spanning the gap. The CDR3 loop spans 15 amino acids. Germline CDR1 reads SNHLY; CDR2 reads FYNNEI.